This T cell receptor beta chain was captured in a study of CD8+ T cells in alopecia areata. Study in general: Tofacitinib exposure lasted 6 to 18 months, followed by 6 months off drug. Study outcomes and limitations: Unlike in mice, where it was clearer, TCR sharing across patients was less clear, possibly HLA-related.

A word on this clone: Its specificity is not known.

Germline assignment: CDR1 SNHLY and CDR2 FYNNEI. V was pared by 7 bases and J by 1 base, with 4 bases of the junction left unmatched. This CDR3 region has 15 residues. Sequencing templates came from extracted RNA that was reverse transcribed into cDNA. Clones were read by immunoSEQ multiplex PCR, and TCRdb kept only the in-frame ones, dropping some. The data show about 150,000 clones, more than 75% seen once. The origin of this receptor is a human donor with alopecia areata. The rearrangement uses TRBV2 and TRBJ2-1; 10 bases are a match to TRBD2. This specimen consisted of CD8+ T cells sorted from blood, obtained at week 0. The CDR3 DNA sequence: TGTGCCAGCACCCTTAGCGGGGGGTCCTACAATGAGCAGTTCTTC. It encodes CASTLSGGSYNEQFF.